One sample yielded the 29 T cell receptor beta chains listed below, sequenced in a study of T cells in Graves' hyperthyroidism and ophthalmopathy. What was amplified from RNA transcripts were TCR beta CDR3 regions. HTBI primers were employed in a first-round RT-PCR of the TCR CDR3. Using its own MiXCR run on the multiplex PCR reads, TCRdb lists one record per CDR3 protein. Of 600,000 to 700,000 distinct CDR3 sequences detected, roughly 15% appear once; the ten largest clones hold 3.5% to 4.5%. Sequencing was performed on blood. The receptors come from a woman in her forties with Graves' ophthalmopathy.

This clonotype was counted at least ten times. The chain recombines TRBV7-2 with TRBJ2-5; possible D gene TRBD1, 5 bases. The CDR3 covers 14 residues. CDR1 and CDR2 from the germline V gene are SGHTA and FQGNSA. V lost 5 bases and J lost 2, with 12 bases in between. The CDR3 region is CASSPGQRQETQYF. DNA of the CDR3: TGTGCCAGCAGCCCAGGGCAACGTCAAGAGACCCAGTACTTC.

This clonotype was detected many times. V usage is TRBV2 and J usage is TRBJ2-7, with 10 bases lining up with TRBD1. Trimming took 5 bases from V and 6 from J; bases not matched to a gene: 7. Germline V lookup: CDR1 SNHLY, CDR2 FYNNEI. This CDR3 region has 14 residues. The CDR3 DNA sequence: TGTGCCAGCAGTTCCCGACAGGGGGCGGGCGAGCAGTACTTC. It is translated as CASSSRQGAGEQYF.

This clonotype was counted ten times or more. V and J are TRBV6-5 and TRBJ1-1; 7 nucleotides match TRBD1. Germline V lookup: CDR1 MNHEY, CDR2 SVGAGI. After removal of 6 bases from V and 1 base from J, the junction contained 11 bases not matched to a gene. This CDR3 contains 16 residues. Here the CDR3 DNA reads TGTGCCAGCAGCTATAACCGGGACAGCCAGAACACTGAAGCTTTCTTT. It yields the protein CASSYNRDSQNTEAFF.

This clonotype was recorded many times. This chain links TRBV28 with TRBJ1-5; D is ambiguous. The V gene lost 6 bases and the J gene lost 11 bases, with 17 bases spanning the gap. The germline gives CDR1 MDHEN, CDR2 SYDVKM. CDR3 size: 13 residues. The CDR3 DNA reads TGTGCCAGCAGGCTGGACGGAGGCGAAGCCCAGCATTTT. Translated: CASRLDGGEAQHF.

This clonotype came up many times. The rearrangement links TRBV19 to TRBJ2-7; D may be TRBD1 (6 bases). The CDR3 runs 15 residues. Per the germline V gene, CDR1 is LNHDA and CDR2 is SQIVND (reference sequence). V dropped 1 base and J dropped 3 bases, with 13 bases sitting between them. The CDR3 reads CASSIAGTPIYEQYF. The CDR3, as DNA: TGTGCCAGTAGTATAGCGGGGACACCCATCTACGAGCAGTACTTC.

This clonotype has more than one count but fewer than ten. CDR3 loop: CASRIQGYTEAFF. The CDR3 DNA reads as TGTGCCAGCAGGATCCAGGGTTACACTGAAGCTTTCTTT. The genes are TRBV12-3 or TRBV12-4 and TRBJ1-1; maybe TRBD1 (5 bases). CDR3 length: 13 residues. The V and J ends lost 6 bases and 3 bases respectively, with 11 bases between them.

This clonotype was detected ten times or more. The CDR3 loop is CATSDPTRTTGELFF. The CDR3 coding sequence is TGTGCCACCAGTGACCCCACTAGGACCACCGGGGAGCTGTTTTTT. This chain links TRBV24-1 with TRBJ2-2; perhaps TRBD2 as D (5 bases). V lost 4 bases, J lost 4 bases, and 12 bases lay in between. CDR1 KGHDR and CDR2 SFDVKD come from the germline V gene. This CDR3 region has 15 residues.

This clonotype was counted ten times or more. This sequence joins TRBV28 and TRBJ2-5; the D gene is possibly TRBD2 (6 bases). Germline loops: CDR1 MDHEN, CDR2 SYDVKM. The CDR3 extends over 14 amino acids. The V gene lost 6 bases and the J gene lost 1 base, with 12 bases spanning the gap. Written as DNA, the CDR3 is TGTGCCAGCAGCTCAGAGGGAGGCCAAGAGACCCAGTACTTC. It is translated as CASSSEGGQETQYF.

This clonotype has at least ten counts. The gene calls are TRBV12-3 or TRBV12-4 and TRBJ1-5; D is unclear. The V and J ends lost 3 bases and 4 bases respectively, with 13 bases between them. The CDR3 has 15 amino acids. This chain's CDR3 is CASSLLAYGNQPQHF. The DNA for the CDR3 is TGTGCCAGCAGTTTGCTGGCTTACGGGAATCAGCCCCAGCATTTT.

This clonotype was detected ten times or more. The chain has TRBV28 and TRBJ1-6; possible D gene TRBD1, 5 bases. Germline CDR1 and CDR2: MDHEN and SYDVKM. V was cut by 4 bases and J by 8 bases, with 15 bases left in between. This CDR3 has 15 amino acids. The CDR3 DNA follows: TGTGCCAGCAGTTCCTACAGGCTTTGGGATTCACCCCTCCACTTT. Amino acids: CASSSYRLWDSPLHF.

This clonotype came up many times. This CDR3 reads CASRSGGVTGDTYGYTF. Here the CDR3 DNA reads TGTGCCAGCCGATCCGGGGGGGTGACAGGGGATACCTATGGCTACACCTTC. The chain links TRBV28 to TRBJ1-2, with 8 nucleotides matching TRBD1. The ends lost 8 bases at V and 4 bases at J; junction bases unmatched: 18. The length of the CDR3 is 17 residues. Germline values: CDR1 MDHEN, CDR2 SYDVKM.

The rearrangement uses TRBV12-3 or TRBV12-4 and TRBJ1-2, with 12 bases that match TRBD1. Unmatched junction bases numbered 6, after V lost 7 bases and J lost 3 bases. The CDR3 consists of 15 residues. CDR3 sequence reads: CASKGQGAGDYGYTF. The CDR3 bases are TGTGCCAGCAAGGGACAGGGGGCTGGGGACTATGGCTACACCTTC.

This clonotype has only a few counts. The chain recombines TRBV3-1 with TRBJ1-3; no firm D call. Trimming removed 1 base at V and 11 bases at J, with 9 bases between. The CDR3 sequence is 12 residues long. CDR1 is LGHDT and CDR2 is YNNKEL in the germline V gene (reference sequence). CDR3 in amino acids: CASSQGGIAIYF. In DNA, the CDR3 is TGTGCCAGCAGCCAAGGAGGGATCGCCATATATTTT.

This clonotype occurred many times. The chain recombines TRBV30 with TRBJ1-5; 8 bases are shared with TRBD1. The germline V gene has CDR1 GTSNPN and CDR2 SVGIG (reference sequence). This CDR3 is built from 13 residues. With 5 bases clipped from V and 3 bases from J, the junction kept 3 bases outside the gene matches. CDR3 sequence reads: CAWGTGDNQPQHF. DNA for the CDR3: TGTGCCTGGGGGACAGGAGACAATCAGCCCCAGCATTTT. The full variable domain, rest sourced from reference TRBV30 and TRBJ1-5, is SQTIHQWPATLVQPVGSPLSLECTVEGTSNPNLYWYRQAAGRGLQLLFYSVGIGQISSEVPQNLSASRPQDRQFILSSKKLLLSDSGFYLCAWGTGDNQPQHFGDGTRLSIL.

This clonotype was observed many times. The V call is TRBV5-1, the J call TRBJ2-4; 9 positions agree with TRBD1. The CDR3 has 14 residues. The V gene's germline CDR1 is SGHRS and CDR2 YFSETQ. The junction had 2 bases not matched to a gene; V was cut back by 2 bases and J by 5 bases. CDR3 in DNA: TGCGCCAGCAGCTTACAGGGGGCCCAAAACATTCAGTACTTC. Its protein product is CASSLQGAQNIQYF.

This clonotype was picked up many times. The rearrangement joins TRBV7-9 to TRBJ1-1; tentative D call: TRBD1 (5 bases). The CDR3 is 14 amino acids. Germline CDR1 and CDR2: SEHNR and FQNEAQ (reference sequence). The ends were cut back, 5 bases at V and 4 bases at J, with 14 bases in the middle. The CDR3 coding sequence is TGTGCCAGCAGCCGGAACCCGGGGGGCACTGAAGCTTTCTTT. It codes for CASSRNPGGTEAFF.

The sample holds many counts of this clonotype. The V and J genes are TRBV15 and TRBJ1-1, with D maybe TRBD1 (5 bases). With 2 bases removed from V and 3 bases from J, the gap between germline ends came to 16 bases. Germline values: CDR1 LNHNV, CDR2 YYDKDF (reference sequence). This CDR3 region has 16 residues. The chain's CDR3 is CATSRSRWGRYTEAFF. CDR3 coding DNA: TGTGCCACCAGCAGATCTCGATGGGGGAGGTACACTGAAGCTTTCTTT.

This clonotype was seen ten or more times. This chain joins TRBV7-2 and TRBJ2-7; the match to TRBD2 covers 7 bases. CDR1 SGHTA and CDR2 FQGNSA come from the germline V gene. Trimming at V came to 3 bases and at J to 0 bases, leaving 5 bases not matched to a gene. The CDR3 has 15 residues. This CDR3 reads CASSFTSAPSYEQYF. DNA of the CDR3: TGTGCCAGCAGCTTCACTAGCGCCCCCTCCTACGAGCAGTACTTC. Drawing the rest from reference TRBV7-2 and TRBJ2-7, the complete variable domain is GAGVSQSPSNKVTEKGKDVELRCDPISGHTALYWYRQSLGQGLEFLIYFQGNSAPDKSGLPSDRFSAERTGGSVSTLTIQRTQQEDSAVYLCASSFTSAPSYEQYFGPGTRLTVT.

J is TRBJ1-2 and V is TRBV6-1; D is perhaps TRBD1 (6 bases). Germline assignment: CDR1 MNHNS and CDR2 SASEGT. The CDR3 is made up of 17 amino acids. Trimming shortened V by 4 bases and J by 3 bases, and 21 bases separated the two germline ends. The CDR3 loop is CASSGIRRDIGYYGYTF. CDR3 coding DNA: TGTGCCAGCAGTGGTATACGTCGGGACATAGGATACTATGGCTACACCTTC.

Many counts were recorded for this clonotype. The V call is TRBV20-1, the J call TRBJ2-5; 7 bases line up with TRBD2. This CDR3 has 13 residues. V shed 3 bases, J shed 1 base, and the junction held 2 bases outside the gene matches. CDR1 DFQATT and CDR2 SNEGSKA come from the germline V gene (reference sequence). CDR3 sequence: CSASRTSQETQYF. CDR3 DNA: TGCAGTGCTAGTAGGACTAGCCAAGAGACCCAGTACTTC.

Written as DNA, the CDR3 is TGTGCCAGCAGTGGGGACAGAGGGGGTCGGTCCCAGCATTTT. Translation: CASSGDRGGRSQHF. The chain recombines TRBV27 with TRBJ1-5; 7 bases align to TRBD1. Per the germline V gene, CDR1 is MNHEY and CDR2 is SMNVEV (reference sequence). V gave up 5 bases and J gave up 11 bases; unmatched junction bases: 12. The CDR3 spans 14 residues.

This clonotype appeared many times. The CDR3 here is CASSPSPYYEQYF. The CDR3 bases are TGTGCCAGCAGCCCTTCCCCCTATTACGAGCAGTACTTC. This chain connects TRBV7-2 to TRBJ2-7; D ambiguous. Trimming removed 5 bases at V and 4 bases at J, with 12 bases between. The CDR3 contains 13 residues. CDR1 is SGHTA, CDR2 FQGNSA, per germline.

This clonotype was detected many times. The chain uses TRBV19 and TRBJ1-2; a possible D gene is TRBD1 (6 bases). Germline-derived CDR1 and CDR2 are LNHDA and SQIVND (reference sequence). Trimming shortened V by 6 bases and J by 8 bases, and 16 bases separated the two germline ends. This CDR3 has 13 residues. In nucleotides, the CDR3 is TGTGCCAGTAGCAAAGGGGGTGTCGAAGGCTACACCTTC. As protein: CASSKGGVEGYTF.

This clonotype was seen repeatedly, ten times or more. The rearrangement links TRBV5-1 to TRBJ1-2; no definite D call. The CDR3 extends over 12 amino acids. Germline lookup yields CDR1 SGHRS and CDR2 YFSETQ. V shed 3 bases and J shed 7 bases, with 10 bases lying between them. For the CDR3, the DNA is TGCGCCAGCAGCTCGATCTCCGGTGGCTACACCTTC. As protein: CASSSISGGYTF.

This clonotype is medium-sized by share. The chain uses TRBV6-2 or TRBV6-3 and TRBJ2-7; a weak D match, TRBD2 (5 bases). The V gene lost 5 bases and the J gene lost 1 base, with 9 bases spanning the gap. Germline V CDR1 and CDR2: MNHEY, SVGEGT. The CDR3 is 13 residues long. CDR3 sequence reads: CASSPAASYEQYF. The CDR3 DNA reads TGTGCCAGCAGTCCAGCGGCGTCCTACGAGCAGTACTTC.

This clonotype showed up many times. The chain couples TRBV7-3 to TRBJ2-5; a possible D gene is TRBD2 (7 bases). This CDR3 has 15 residues. Germline-derived CDR1 and CDR2 are SGHTA and FQGTGA. V was clipped by 0 bases and J by 3 bases, with 11 bases between them. Here the CDR3 reads CASSLTGEGEETQYF. The CDR3 nucleotides are TGTGCCAGCAGCTTAACCGGGGAGGGGGAAGAGACCCAGTACTTC.

This clonotype was detected many times. The rearrangement joins TRBV27 to TRBJ2-7, with 11 bases identical to TRBD1. Germline V gene lookup returns CDR1 MNHEY and CDR2 SMNVEV (reference sequence). The V gene end was trimmed by 4 bases and the J gene end by 5 bases; junction bases not matched to a gene: 13. This CDR3 region has 17 residues. The CDR3 nucleotides are TGTGCCAGCAGTTCATACAAAGGACAGGGGGCAGTAAACGAGCAGTACTTC. Protein sequence: CASSSYKGQGAVNEQYF.

This clonotype has only a few counts. This sequence joins TRBV28 and TRBJ1-5; D is uncertain. This CDR3 has 15 amino acids. The V end lost 5 bases, the J end lost 0 bases, and 11 bases lay between the germline ends. From germline, CDR1 is MDHEN and CDR2 SYDVKM. The CDR3: CASSRTDYSNQPQHF. Here the CDR3 DNA reads TGTGCCAGCAGTCGCACAGATTATAGCAATCAGCCCCAGCATTTT.

This clonotype has a count of ten or more. This sequence joins TRBV25-1 and TRBJ1-2, with D tentatively TRBD1 (5 bases). The CDR3 covers 12 residues. Trimming shortened V by 5 bases and J by 8 bases, and 12 bases separated the two germline ends. Looked up from germline, CDR1 is MGHDK and CDR2 is SYGVNS. CDR3 protein: CASSTTGAGYTF. As DNA, the CDR3 is TGTGCCAGCAGTACAACAGGAGCCGGCTACACCTTC.